The entry that follows covers one T cell receptor beta chain sequence. Its cognate antigen is unknown. These data originate in a study of CD8+ T cells in alopecia areata. Overall study: It was oral tofacitinib, at 5 to 10 mg twice daily, that treated patients received.

As to treatment: oral pan-JAK inhibitor, 5-10 mg twice daily. Extracted RNA was reverse transcribed into cDNA, the sequencing template. The protocol was immunoSEQ multiplex PCR, while the TCRdb copy is restricted to in-frame clones and leaves out a portion. The sample has 200,000 to 250,000 clones; 55% to 70% are singletons. Study-wide points: With tofacitinib ongoing, many expanded lesional clones persisted in both scalp and blood.

Between the trimmed V and J ends, which lost 0 bases and 6 bases, there was a span of 10 bases. Per the germline V gene, CDR1 is SGDLS and CDR2 is YYNGEE. This CDR3 has 14 amino acids. This chain links TRBV9 with TRBJ2-1, with D unclear. The sample consisted of CD4+ T cells sorted from blood, taken at week 4, from a patient treated with tofacitinib. This clonotype was obtained from a human donor with alopecia areata. The CDR3, as DNA: TGTGCCAGCAGCGTAGCTCAGAACTCCAATGAGCAGTTCTTC. It codes for CASSVAQNSNEQFF.